This is a list of T cell receptor beta chains from one sample in a study of OX40 agonist ivuxolimab in advanced cancers. Method: immunoSEQ multiplex PCR; TCRdb's copy keeps in-frame clones and lacks some. The table includes about 62,000 clones, around 90% detected once. The specimen was CD4+ or CD8+ T cells sorted from blood, collected in a trial of the OX40 agonist ivuxolimab. All receptors derive from an adult with an advanced solid tumor such as melanoma, head and neck, liver or kidney cancer. CDR3s include the opening cysteine and the closing phenylalanine or tryptophan. A D gene is named only where the DNA matches it firmly. Expanded clones get a size class; other rows say once, few or many, or leave the size out.

v_gene	j_gene	abundance	d_gene	CDR3aa	CDR3nt
TRBV6-6	TRBJ2-5	-	-	CASSSNPGETQYF	TGTGCCAGCAGTTCAAATCCGGGGGAGACCCAGTACTTC
TRBV29-1	TRBJ2-7	-	-	CSVAGGGILEQYF	TGCAGCGTGGCCGGGGGCGGGATACTTGAGCAGTACTTC
TRBV7-2	TRBJ2-7	-	-	CASSIGVPSYEQYF	TGTGCCAGCAGCATCGGGGTCCCTTCTTACGAGCAGTACTTC
TRBV7-3	TRBJ2-1	-	TRBD1	CASSLFPGTGEPGEQFF	TGTGCCAGCAGCTTATTCCCCGGGACAGGGGAGCCAGGTGAGCAGTTCTTC
TRBV18	TRBJ1-3	-	-	CASSPQQGNSGNTIYF	TGTGCCAGCTCACCACAACAGGGCAACTCTGGAAACACCATATATTTT
TRBV18	TRBJ2-2	-	-	CASSPGGSQSPGELFF	TGTGCCAGCTCACCAGGGGGAAGTCAGTCGCCCGGGGAGCTGTTTTTT
TRBV29-1	TRBJ1-1	-	-	CSVEARENTEAFF	TGCAGCGTTGAAGCAAGGGAGAACACTGAAGCTTTCTTT
TRBV2	TRBJ2-2	-	-	CASSEGFGGTGELFF	TGTGCCAGCAGTGAGGGATTTGGGGGCACCGGGGAGCTGTTTTTT
TRBV29-1	TRBJ2-7	-	TRBD1	CSAGDSSYEQYF	TGCAGCGCCGGGGACAGCTCCTACGAGCAGTACTTC
TRBV25-1	TRBJ2-3	-	-	CASSERGGTDTQNF	TGTGCCAGCAGTGAACGGGGGGGGACAGATACGCAGAATTTT
TRBV9	TRBJ2-3	-	TRBD1	CASSVVGQGGGTDTQYF	TGTGCCAGCAGCGTAGTTGGACAGGGTGGGGGCACAGATACGCAGTATTTT
TRBV11-3	TRBJ2-4	-	-	CASSLSRNLAKNVQYF	TGTGCCAGCAGCTTGTCGCGGAATTTAGCCAAAAACGTTCAGTACTTC
TRBV10-3	TRBJ1-1	-	-	CASSIQSNTEAFF	TGTGCCAGCAGTATACAGTCAAACACTGAAGCTTTCTTT
TRBV2	TRBJ1-3	-	-	CANKNGGGNSGNTIYF	TGTGCCAACAAAAACGGGGGTGGGAATTCCGGAAACACCATATATTTT
TRBV6-5	TRBJ1-4	-	-	CASSSEGKNEKLFF	TGTGCCAGCAGTTCGGAGGGAAAGAATGAAAAACTGTTTTTT
TRBV7-2	TRBJ2-3	-	-	CATVTNTQYF	TGTGCCACGGTCACAAATACGCAGTATTTT
TRBV5-1	TRBJ2-3	-	-	CASTFTGDTQYF	TGCGCCAGCACTTTCACCGGGGATACGCAGTATTTT
TRBV14	TRBJ1-3	-	TRBD1	CASSPPGTGGNTIYF	TGTGCCAGCAGCCCCCCAGGGACAGGGGGAAACACCATATATTTT
TRBV5-6	TRBJ2-1	-	-	CASSLPLGTEKGINEQFF	TGTGCCAGCAGCTTGCCGCTGGGGACTGAAAAGGGGATCAATGAGCAGTTCTTC
TRBV7-7	TRBJ2-3	-	TRBD1	CASSLRQGSTDTQYF	TGTGCTAGCAGCTTACGACAGGGGAGTACAGATACGCAGTATTTT
TRBV7-8	TRBJ2-2	once	-	CASSREERNTGELFF	TGTGCCAGCAGCCGCGAGGAGAGGAACACCGGGGAGCTGTTTTTT
TRBV5-6	TRBJ1-5	-	TRBD1	CASSTTGGNQPQHF	TGTGCCAGCAGCACTACAGGGGGAAATCAGCCCCAGCATTTT
TRBV4-2	TRBJ2-7	-	-	CASSQGAGTDEQYF	TGTGCCAGCAGCCAAGGTGCCGGGACTGACGAGCAGTACTTC
TRBV6-5	TRBJ1-3	-	-	CASSYSSRSSGNTIYF	TGTGCCAGCAGTTACTCGTCGAGGAGCTCTGGAAACACCATATATTTT
TRBV6-5	TRBJ2-1	once	TRBD1	CASRGGQGPYNEQFF	TGTGCCAGCAGGGGGGGACAGGGACCCTACAATGAGCAGTTCTTC
TRBV7-3	TRBJ2-2	-	-	CASGRVTGELFF	TGTGCCAGCGGGCGGGTCACCGGGGAGCTGTTTTTT
TRBV7-8	TRBJ1-3	-	-	CASSSGGDTTIGNTIYF	TGTGCCAGCAGCTCGGGGGGTGATACTACAATTGGAAACACCATATATTTT
TRBV7-6	TRBJ2-7	-	TRBD1	CASSLADRGSSYEQYF	TGTGCCAGCAGCTTAGCGGACAGGGGGAGTTCCTACGAGCAGTACTTC
TRBV4-2	TRBJ2-2	once	-	CASSQDQDYAGELFF	TGTGCCAGCAGCCAAGATCAGGACTATGCCGGGGAGCTGTTTTTT
TRBV19	TRBJ1-5	-	TRBD1	CASSRQGVNNQPQHF	TGTGCCAGTAGTAGACAGGGTGTCAACAATCAGCCCCAGCATTTT
TRBV10-3	TRBJ1-1	-	TRBD1	CAITEGTVGTEAFF	TGTGCCATCACCGAAGGGACAGTCGGCACTGAAGCTTTCTTT
TRBV29-1	TRBJ1-1	-	-	CSARGLMNTEAFF	TGCAGCGCACGGGGCCTAATGAACACTGAAGCTTTCTTT
TRBV7-8	TRBJ1-5	-	TRBD1	CASSRQGSQPQHF	TGTGCCAGCAGTCGACAGGGGAGTCAGCCCCAGCATTTT
TRBV7-2	TRBJ1-2	-	TRBD1	CASSLATGGADGYTF	TGTGCCAGCAGCTTAGCTACAGGGGGCGCTGACGGCTACACCTTC
TRBV14	TRBJ2-3	-	-	CASSSGLTSTDTQYF	TGTGCCAGCAGCTCGGGATTAACTAGCACAGATACGCAGTATTTT
TRBV5-4	TRBJ1-2	once	-	CASSLVAENYGYTF	TGTGCCAGCAGCTTGGTGGCAGAAAACTATGGCTACACCTTC
TRBV25-1	TRBJ1-2	-	TRBD1	CASSGQGYAGYTF	TGTGCCAGCTCGGGACAGGGATATGCTGGCTACACCTTC
TRBV10-1	TRBJ2-2	-	TRBD2	CASSRGGPGGELFF	TGCGCCAGCAGTCGCGGGGGGCCTGGCGGGGAGCTGTTTTTT
TRBV27	TRBJ1-4	-	-	CASRTDVLGKLFF	TGTGCCAGCAGGACCGACGTGTTGGGAAAACTGTTTTTT
TRBV19	TRBJ1-5	-	TRBD1	CASSMRQGRAYSNQPQHF	TGTGCCAGTAGTATGCGACAGGGGAGGGCGTATAGCAATCAGCCCCAGCATTTT
TRBV10-3	TRBJ1-2	few	TRBD1	CAISGDREHGYTF	TGTGCCATCAGTGGTGACAGGGAACATGGCTACACCTTC
TRBV11-2	TRBJ2-1	-	TRBD2	CASSLVRGTSGRGNEQFF	TGTGCCAGCAGCTTAGTGCGCGGGACTAGCGGGAGGGGTAATGAGCAGTTCTTC
TRBV20-1	TRBJ2-6	-	-	CSFSGANVLTF	TGCAGTTTTTCTGGGGCCAACGTCCTGACTTTC
TRBV30	TRBJ1-3	-	TRBD1	CAWTDRAAGNTIYF	TGTGCCTGGACAGACAGGGCAGCTGGAAACACCATATATTTT
TRBV28	TRBJ2-2	-	TRBD1	CASSSPGQGATGELFF	TGTGCCAGCAGTTCACCGGGACAGGGCGCCACCGGGGAGCTGTTTTTT
TRBV6-6	TRBJ1-2	-	-	CASSYGRGGYTF	TGTGCCAGCAGTTACGGGCGAGGGGGCTACACCTTC
TRBV18	TRBJ2-7	-	TRBD1	CASSEGTANEQYF	TGTGCCAGCTCAGAGGGGACAGCAAACGAGCAGTACTTC
TRBV4-1	TRBJ2-1	-	-	CASSQDRVAYEQFF	TGCGCCAGCAGCCAAGATCGGGTTGCGTATGAGCAGTTCTTC
TRBV6-4	TRBJ2-1	-	-	CASSQGTYNEQFF	TGTGCCAGCAGCCAGGGGACCTACAATGAGCAGTTCTTC
TRBV6-1	TRBJ2-3	-	-	CASSESRPDTQYF	TGTGCCAGCAGTGAAAGCCGGCCAGATACGCAGTATTTT
TRBV4-1	TRBJ2-7	-	-	CASSRGLSYEQYF	TGCGCCAGCAGCCGGGGACTTTCTTACGAGCAGTACTTC
TRBV6-5	TRBJ2-2	once	TRBD2	CASSYSSGIDTGELFF	TGTGCCAGCAGTTACTCGAGCGGGATCGACACCGGGGAGCTGTTTTTT
TRBV2	TRBJ2-1	-	TRBD1	CASTQDRRNEQFF	TGTGCCAGCACTCAGGACAGGAGGAATGAGCAGTTCTTC
TRBV2	TRBJ2-6	-	-	CASSVRGATGANVLTF	TGTGCCAGCAGTGTACGGGGCGCAACTGGGGCCAACGTCCTGACTTTC
TRBV27	TRBJ2-3	-	-	CASSFSGATDTQYF	TGTGCCAGCAGTTTTTCCGGGGCAACAGATACGCAGTATTTT
TRBV5-6	TRBJ1-2	-	-	CASSLGGDYGYTF	TGTGCCAGCAGCCTTGGGGGGGACTATGGCTACACCTTC
TRBV7-3	TRBJ1-2	few	TRBD1	CASSADREIWGYTF	TGTGCCAGCAGCGCCGACAGGGAAATTTGGGGCTACACCTTC